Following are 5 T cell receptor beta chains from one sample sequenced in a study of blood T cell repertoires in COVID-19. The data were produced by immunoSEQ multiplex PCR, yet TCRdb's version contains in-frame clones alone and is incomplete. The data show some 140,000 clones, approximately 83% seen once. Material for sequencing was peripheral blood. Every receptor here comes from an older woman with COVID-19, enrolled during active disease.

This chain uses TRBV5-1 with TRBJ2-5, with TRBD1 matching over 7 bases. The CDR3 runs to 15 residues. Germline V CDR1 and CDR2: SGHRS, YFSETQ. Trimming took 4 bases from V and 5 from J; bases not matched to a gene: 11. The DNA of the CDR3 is TGCGCCAGCAGCGGGGGTCGAGGGGGCTCGGAGACCCAGTACTTC. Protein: CASSGGRGGSETQYF. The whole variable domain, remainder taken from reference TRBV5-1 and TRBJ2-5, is KAGVTQTPRYLIKTRGQQVTLSCSPISGHRSVSWYQQTPGQGLQFLFEYFSETQRNKGNFPGRFSGRQFSNSRSEMNVSTLELGDSALYLCASSGGRGGSETQYFGPGTRLLVL.

This CDR3 reads CATVQGLETQYF. The CDR3 DNA is TGTGCCACCGTGCAGGGTCTCGAGACCCAGTACTTC. This sequence joins TRBV28 and TRBJ2-5, with D possibly matching TRBD1 (5 bases). The CDR3 is made up of 12 amino acids. Germline-derived CDR1 and CDR2 are MDHEN and SYDVKM. The V end was cut by 10 bases, the J end by 5 bases, with 14 bases between.

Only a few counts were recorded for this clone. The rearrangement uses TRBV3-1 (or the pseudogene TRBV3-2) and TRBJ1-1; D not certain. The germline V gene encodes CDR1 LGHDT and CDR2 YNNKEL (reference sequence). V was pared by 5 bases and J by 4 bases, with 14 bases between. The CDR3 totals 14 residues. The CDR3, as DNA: TGTGCCAGCAGCTATACACAAACAGTCACTGAAGCTTTCTTT. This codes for CASSYTQTVTEAFF.

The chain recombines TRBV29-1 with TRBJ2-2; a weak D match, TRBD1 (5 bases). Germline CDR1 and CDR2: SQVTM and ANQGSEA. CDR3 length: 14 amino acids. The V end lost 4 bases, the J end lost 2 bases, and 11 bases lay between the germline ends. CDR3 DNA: TGCAGCGTTGTGGACGGACAAAACACCGGGGAGCTGTTTTTT. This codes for CSVVDGQNTGELFF.

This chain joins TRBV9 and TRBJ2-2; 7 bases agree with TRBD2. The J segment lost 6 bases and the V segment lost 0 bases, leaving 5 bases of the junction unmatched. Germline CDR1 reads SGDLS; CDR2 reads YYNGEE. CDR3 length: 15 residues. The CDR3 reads CASSVVAGEAGELFF. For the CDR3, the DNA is TGTGCCAGCAGCGTAGTGGCGGGGGAGGCCGGGGAGCTGTTTTTT.